These 22 T cell receptor beta chains came from one sample sequenced in a study of T cells in Graves' hyperthyroidism and ophthalmopathy. Authors of the study amplified TCR beta CDR3 regions from RNA transcripts. The primer set for the first-round RT-PCR of the TCR CDR3 was HTBI. TCRdb re-called the multiplex PCR reads with MiXCR, one entry per CDR3 protein. The repertoire consists of about 98,000 distinct CDR3 sequences, with around 37% occurring once and the leading ten covering roughly a tenth. Material: peripheral blood or thyroid tissue (not recorded which). These receptors all come from a woman aged 25 to 39 with Graves' hyperthyroidism.

The chain uses TRBV5-5 and TRBJ2-3; perhaps TRBD2 as D (6 bases). The CDR3 is made up of 15 amino acids. V lost 1 base to trimming and J lost 1 base, with 10 bases between them. Germline CDR1 reads SGHKS; CDR2 reads YYEKEE (reference sequence). The CDR3 loop reads CASSLWGLRTDTQYF. DNA for the CDR3: TGTGCCAGCAGCTTGTGGGGACTTCGCACAGATACGCAGTATTTT.

This clonotype was observed many times. The V and J genes are TRBV3-1 and TRBJ2-2, with D possibly TRBD2 on 6 matching bases. This CDR3 region has 16 residues. Germline-derived CDR1 and CDR2 are LGHDT and YNNKEL (reference sequence). Trimming cost V 1 base and J 4 bases, with 13 bases left between them. The CDR3 DNA is TGTGCCAGCAGCCAAGCCCAGCGGGCGAGCACCGGGGAGCTGTTTTTT. It specifies CASSQAQRASTGELFF.

The V gene is TRBV28, the J gene TRBJ2-2; no reliable D call. This CDR3 contains 15 residues. Germline lookup yields CDR1 MDHEN and CDR2 SYDVKM. Trimming took 4 bases from V and 0 from J, leaving 9 bases between them. The CDR3 nucleotides are TGTGCCAGCAGTTCCTGGCGTGCGAACACCGGGGAGCTGTTTTTT. Protein: CASSSWRANTGELFF.

In this sample, this clonotype turned up many times. This chain joins TRBV19 and TRBJ2-6; tentatively, D is TRBD1 (5 bases). Germline V gives CDR1 LNHDA, CDR2 SQIVND (reference sequence). The CDR3 is 15 amino acids. Trimming pared 4 bases from V and 4 bases from J, leaving 11 bases between. CDR3 sequence (DNA): TGTGCCAGTAGTACGCAGGGTACCGGGGCCAACGTCCTGACTTTC. It is translated as CASSTQGTGANVLTF.

This clonotype was recorded a few times. This chain connects TRBV9 to TRBJ2-1; possibly TRBD2 for D (6 bases). This CDR3 is built from 15 residues. Germline CDR1 and CDR2: SGDLS and YYNGEE. Deletions cut 0 bases from V and 5 bases from J, with 12 bases between. The CDR3 nucleotides are TGTGCCAGCAGCGTAGGGGGGACTTCGGACAATGAGCAGTTCTTC. Translation gives CASSVGGTSDNEQFF.

This clonotype was picked up many times. The rearrangement joins TRBV7-3 to TRBJ2-5; D could derive from TRBD1 or TRBD2 (5 bases each). Looked up from germline, CDR1 is SGHTA and CDR2 is FQGTGA. V shed 5 bases and J shed 3 bases, with 10 bases lying between them. The CDR3 has 13 residues. The CDR3 is CASSPGPKETQYF. The CDR3 DNA follows: TGTGCCAGCAGCCCGGGACCCAAAGAGACCCAGTACTTC. The full variable domain, completed using reference TRBV7-3 and TRBJ2-5, is GAGVSQTPSNKVTEKGKYVELRCDPISGHTALYWYRQSLGQGPEFLIYFQGTGAADDSGLPNDRFFAVRPEGSVSTLKIQRTERGDSAVYLCASSPGPKETQYFGPGTRLLVL.

This clonotype was counted at least ten times. The chain combines TRBV7-9 with TRBJ1-1; D ambiguous. CDR1 is SEHNR, CDR2 FQNEAQ, per germline (reference sequence). V was clipped by 8 bases and J by 3 bases, with 4 bases between them. The length of the CDR3 is 10 residues. The chain's CDR3 is CASGDTEAFF. In nucleotides, the CDR3 is TGTGCCAGCGGGGACACTGAAGCTTTCTTT.

This chain links TRBV6-5 with TRBJ2-5; 9 bases map to TRBD1. J was trimmed by 7 bases and V by 5 bases; bases with no gene match: 2. CDR1 MNHEY and CDR2 SVGAGI come from the germline V gene. The CDR3 is 12 residues long. The chain's CDR3 is CASSKTGGTQYF. In DNA, the CDR3 is TGTGCCAGCAGTAAGACAGGGGGGACCCAGTACTTC.

The chain is built from TRBV15 and TRBJ1-6; 9 bases align to TRBD1. The CDR3 spans 19 residues. The J segment lost 3 bases and the V segment lost 2 bases, leaving 11 bases of the junction unmatched. The germline V gene has CDR1 LNHNV and CDR2 YYDKDF (reference sequence). The CDR3 here is CATSRTLWGQGYYNSPLHF. CDR3 nucleotides: TGTGCCACCAGCAGAACCCTGTGGGGACAGGGCTACTATAATTCACCCCTCCACTTT.

The chain combines TRBV6-5 with TRBJ1-5; tentative D call: TRBD1 (6 bases). Trimming took off 8 bases at V and 6 bases at J, with 17 bases between the two ends. Germline assignment: CDR1 MNHEY and CDR2 SVGAGI. This CDR3 spans 14 amino acids. Here the CDR3 reads CASAEGGASQPQHF. The DNA for the CDR3 is TGTGCCAGCGCCGAAGGGGGGGCAAGTCAGCCCCAGCATTTT.

This clonotype was seen only a few times. The V call is TRBV18, the J call TRBJ2-3, with D perhaps TRBD1 or TRBD2 (5 bases each). Trimming removed 8 bases at V and 4 bases at J, with 13 bases between. Per germline, CDR1 KGHSH and CDR2 LQKENI. The CDR3 runs 13 residues. CDR3 region: CASTRGAADTQYF. The CDR3 DNA reads as TGTGCCAGCACCAGAGGGGCGGCAGATACGCAGTATTTT.

On this clonotype itself: It is likely a read error, because the conserved phenylalanine at the end of the CDR3 is missing. The limits of the CDR3 on the DNA are not certain, so only TCRdb's listed CDR3 is given. This chain joins TRBV7-8 and TRBJ1-2; TRBD1 is taken as the D call from the table, unchecked against the DNA. Germline CDR1 SGHVS, CDR2 FQNEAQ. The CDR3 contains 9 residues when both ends are counted. CDR3: CASSTGQGG.

At least ten counts were recorded for this clonotype. The chain uses TRBV11-1 and TRBJ1-5; TRBD1 aligns across 8 bases. The J segment lost 0 bases and the V segment lost 5 bases, leaving 0 bases of the junction unmatched. This CDR3 is 14 amino acids long. Germline V gene lookup returns CDR1 SGHAT and CDR2 FQDESV (reference sequence). Here the CDR3 reads CASSGTGSNQPQHF. CDR3 nucleotide sequence: TGTGCCAGCAGCGGGACAGGTAGCAATCAGCCCCAGCATTTT.

The chain joins TRBV7-9 to TRBJ2-5, with 12 bases aligning to TRBD2. CDR1 and CDR2 from the germline V gene are SEHNR and FQNEAQ (reference sequence). This CDR3 is built from 16 residues. Losses at the gene ends were 8 bases for V and 1 base for J; bases not matched to a gene: 8. The CDR3 DNA reads as TGTGCCAGCGGTCTAAGGACTAGCGGGACCCAAGAGACCCAGTACTTC. The encoded protein is CASGLRTSGTQETQYF.

The chain recombines TRBV7-9 with TRBJ2-5, with 9 bases aligning to TRBD1. The CDR3 is made up of 14 amino acids. V lost 5 bases to trimming and J lost 5 bases; unmatched junction nucleotides: 6. Germline V gives CDR1 SEHNR, CDR2 FQNEAQ (reference sequence). The CDR3 sequence: CASSLDRGVETQYF. In DNA, the CDR3 is TGTGCCAGCAGCCTGGACAGGGGCGTCGAGACCCAGTACTTC.

The chain uses TRBV2 and TRBJ1-5; D is perhaps TRBD1 (6 bases). CDR1 SNHLY and CDR2 FYNNEI come from the germline V gene. CDR3 size: 14 residues. CDR3 bases: TGTGTTAGCAGCAAGGACAGAGGGAATCAGCCCCAGCATTTT. Its translation is CVSSKDRGNQPQHF. Complete variable domain (other parts from reference TRBV2 and TRBJ1-5): EPEVTQTPSHQVTQMGQEVILRCVPISNHLYFYWYRQILGQKVEFLVSFYNNEISEKSEIFDDQFSVERPDGSNFTLKIRSTKLEDSAMYFCVSSKDRGNQPQHFGDGTRLSIL.

In the case of this clonotype: Because it lacks the conserved phenylalanine or tryptophan at the end, this CDR3 is likely a read error. The DNA is omitted, as the CDR3 cannot be located on it reliably, and the CDR3 follows TCRdb's listing. The chain has TRBV5-5 and TRBJ2-5; TRBD2 was called by the table and not checked on the DNA. The V gene's germline CDR1 is SGHKS and CDR2 YYEKEE (reference sequence). The CDR3 comprises 12 residues, both ends counted. The CDR3: CASSMGLAGLNT.

This clonotype was observed many times. The chain carries TRBV20-1 and TRBJ2-7, with TRBD2 identical over 13 bases. The CDR3 has 17 amino acids. Germline V gene sequence: CDR1 DFQATT, CDR2 SNEGSKA (reference sequence). V shed 3 bases, J shed 3 bases, and the junction held 11 bases outside the gene matches. The DNA of the CDR3 is TGCAGTGCTAGTGCGACGGGACTAGCGGGACGTGACTACGAGCAGTACTTC. This gives the protein CSASATGLAGRDYEQYF.

This clonotype has a count of ten or more. V and J are TRBV7-3 and TRBJ2-2, with TRBD2 matching over 8 bases. The CDR3 has 16 amino acids. V trimming: 5 bases; J trimming: 6 bases; junction bases outside the gene matches: 11. Germline-derived CDR1 and CDR2 are SGHTA and FQGTGA. CDR3 nucleotides: TGTGCCAGCAGCCGCGAGTCGGGAGGGGTACCCGGGGAGCTGTTTTTT. This translates into CASSRESGGVPGELFF.

This clonotype was counted at least ten times. V usage is TRBV5-8 and J usage is TRBJ2-7, with TRBD1 identical over 9 bases. CDR1 is SGHTS and CDR2 is YDEGEE in the germline V gene. This CDR3 contains 15 residues. V shed 3 bases, J shed 4 bases, and the junction held 8 bases outside the gene matches. Written as DNA, the CDR3 is TGTGCCAGCAGCTGGGGGACAGGGAGAGGGTACGAGCAGTACTTC. This gives the protein CASSWGTGRGYEQYF.

V is TRBV7-8 and J is TRBJ2-2; TRBD2 matches at 10 bases. From germline, CDR1 is SGHVS and CDR2 FQNEAQ. The CDR3 contains 16 residues. V shed 11 bases, J shed 4 bases, and the junction held 13 bases outside the gene matches. This CDR3 is CAVHATSGRGTGELFF. The CDR3 bases are TGTGCCGTCCACGCGACTAGCGGGCGGGGCACCGGGGAGCTGTTTTTT.

There are a few counts of this clonotype. The rearrangement joins TRBV7-2 to TRBJ2-7; 12 positions agree with TRBD2. V lost 5 bases to trimming and J lost 7 bases; unmatched junction nucleotides: 6. The CDR3 spans 14 residues. CDR1 and CDR2 (germline): SGHTA, FQGNSA. CDR3 DNA: TGTGCCAGCAGCAGACCGGGACTAGCGGGTGAGCAGTACTTC. Translated, it gives CASSRPGLAGEQYF. Looking up the rest from reference TRBV7-2 and TRBJ2-7 gives the full variable domain: GAGVSQSPSNKVTEKGKDVELRCDPISGHTALYWYRQSLGQGLEFLIYFQGNSAPDKSGLPSDRFSAERTGGSVSTLTIQRTQQEDSAVYLCASSRPGLAGEQYFGPGTRLTVT.